The 10 T cell receptor beta chains given below trace back to one sample, sequenced in a study of shared clonotypes between healthy human individuals. TCRdb keeps only in-frame clones here, not all; method: immunoSEQ multiplex PCR. The table records about 2.4 million clones, over 85% of them present only once. The sequenced material came from naive CD4+ T cells from PBMCs. As to subset: CD45RA+ positively selected. All receptors come from a man aged 18 to 30 in good health. Some clones in this sample may be carry-over from other donors' samples.

In the case of this clone: At the DNA level, this CDR3 is encoded by other sequences in the same sample as well. J is TRBJ2-1 and V is TRBV5-1; 12 bases match TRBD2. CDR3 length: 15 amino acids. Trimming took 4 bases from V and 4 from J; bases not matched to a gene: 3. CDR1 SGHRS and CDR2 YFSETQ come from the germline V gene. The CDR3 here is CASSALAGGYNEQFF. In nucleotides, the CDR3 is TGCGCCAGCAGCGCTCTAGCGGGAGGGTACAATGAGCAGTTCTTC.

The genes are TRBV9 and TRBJ1-3; 7 bases align to TRBD1. This CDR3 is 18 amino acids long. Germline-derived CDR1 and CDR2 are SGDLS and YYNGEE. The junction had 9 bases not matched to a gene; V was cut back by 0 bases and J by 0 bases. DNA of the CDR3: TGTGCCAGCAGCGTAGGGGGGACAGCGTTCCCCTCTGGAAACACCATATATTTT. Its translation is CASSVGGTAFPSGNTIYF.

The chain couples TRBV27 to TRBJ2-1; 7 positions match TRBD2. The V segment lost 5 bases and the J segment 6 bases; nucleotides outside the gene matches: 16. Germline V gives CDR1 MNHEY, CDR2 SMNVEV (reference sequence). The CDR3 sequence is 17 residues long. The CDR3 here is CASSETSAPFFGNEQFF. DNA of the CDR3: TGTGCCAGCAGTGAAACTAGCGCGCCGTTTTTTGGCAATGAGCAGTTCTTC.

This chain links TRBV6-5 with TRBJ2-5, with a weak D call TRBD1 (5 bases). Trimming shortened V by 8 bases and J by 2 bases, and 12 bases separated the two germline ends. This CDR3 contains 13 residues. The germline CDR1 and CDR2 sequences are MNHEY and SVGAGI. CDR3 DNA sequence: TGTGCCAGCTGGGGCGTCGGTCAAGAGACCCAGTACTTC. Amino acids: CASWGVGQETQYF.

The V call is TRBV19, the J call TRBJ2-1; TRBD2 matches 7 bases. The CDR3 spans 14 residues. CDR1 is LNHDA, CDR2 SQIVND, per germline (reference sequence). The V gene end was trimmed by 7 bases and the J gene end by 1 base; junction bases not matched to a gene: 4. The CDR3 region has the DNA TGTGCCAGTAAGCGGGATTTTTCCTACAATGAGCAGTTCTTC. Residues: CASKRDFSYNEQFF.

The CDR3 spells CASSYRDFAYNEQFF. The CDR3 nucleotides read TGTGCCAGCAGTTACCGGGACTTCGCCTACAATGAGCAGTTCTTC. The chain recombines TRBV6-5 with TRBJ2-1; D is possibly TRBD2 (6 bases). From germline, CDR1 is MNHEY and CDR2 SVGAGI. Trimming cost V 2 bases and J 2 bases, with 10 bases left between them. The length of the CDR3 is 15 residues.

The chain joins TRBV19 to TRBJ1-1, with TRBD1 identical over 7 bases. CDR1 and CDR2 (germline): LNHDA, SQIVND (reference sequence). The CDR3 totals 15 residues. V gave up 5 bases and J gave up 0 bases; unmatched junction bases: 6. In nucleotides, the CDR3 is TGTGCCAGTAGTCCTAAGACAGGGTTGAACACTGAAGCTTTCTTT. Translating gives CASSPKTGLNTEAFF.

The chain uses TRBV7-2 and TRBJ2-7; D remains unclear. CDR3 length equals 14 residues. V lost 1 base to trimming and J lost 6 bases, with 13 bases between them. Germline V gene sequence: CDR1 SGHTA, CDR2 FQGNSA. The chain's CDR3 is CASSLVGDLSEQYF. Here the CDR3 DNA reads TGTGCCAGCAGCTTAGTAGGAGATTTAAGCGAGCAGTACTTC.

The chain joins TRBV4-1 to TRBJ2-2; possible D gene TRBD2, 5 bases. This CDR3 comprises 14 residues. V was trimmed by 1 base and J by 5 bases, leaving 8 bases between them. Germline CDR1 MGHRA, CDR2 YSYEKL. The CDR3 sequence: CASSQVARTGELFF. The CDR3 DNA sequence: TGCGCCAGCAGCCAAGTAGCGAGGACCGGGGAGCTGTTTTTT.

The chain links TRBV30 to TRBJ2-2; the D is unclear. Germline CDR1 and CDR2: GTSNPN and SVGIG (reference sequence). The CDR3 covers 14 residues. Trimming took 3 bases from V and 4 from J, leaving 12 bases between them. CDR3 sequence reads: CAWRTTAATGELFF. The CDR3 nucleotides are TGTGCCTGGAGGACCACAGCTGCCACCGGGGAGCTGTTTTTT.